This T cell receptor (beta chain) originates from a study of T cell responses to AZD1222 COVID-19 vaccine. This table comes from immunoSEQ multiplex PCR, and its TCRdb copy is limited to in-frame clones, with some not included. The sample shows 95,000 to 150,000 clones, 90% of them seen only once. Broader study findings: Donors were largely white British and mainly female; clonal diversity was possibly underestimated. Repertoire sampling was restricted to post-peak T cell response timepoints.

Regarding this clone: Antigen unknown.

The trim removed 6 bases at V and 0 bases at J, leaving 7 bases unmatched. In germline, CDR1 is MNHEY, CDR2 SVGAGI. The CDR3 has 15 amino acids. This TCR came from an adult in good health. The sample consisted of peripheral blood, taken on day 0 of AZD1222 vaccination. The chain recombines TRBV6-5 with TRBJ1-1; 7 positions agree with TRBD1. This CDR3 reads CASRPLDRVNTEAFF. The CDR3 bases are TGTGCCAGCAGACCACTAGACAGGGTGAACACTGAAGCTTTCTTT.